This T cell receptor beta chain is from a study of type 1 regulatory T cells. Study-level findings and limits: Compared with non-type 1 regulatory T cells, type 1 regulatory T cells showed a more restricted TCR repertoire.

A single record per CDR3 protein comes from TCRdb applying MiXCR to the reads. The sample includes about 42,000 distinct CDR3 sequences, 12% seen only once; the top ten take over 7.5%. V was clipped by 6 bases and J by 0 bases, with 19 bases between them. Germline loops: CDR1 SGHRS, CDR2 YFSETQ. The length of the CDR3 is 17 residues. In its sample, this clonotype was seen many times. Its antigen is unidentified. V usage is TRBV5-1 and J usage is TRBJ1-3; a possible D gene is TRBD1 (6 bases). This TCR derives from a human donor in good health. Source material: cultured non-Tr1 T cells, either the whole culture or a sorted T cell fraction (not recorded which). This CDR3 is CASTAGHSTSSGNTIYF. The CDR3 DNA follows: TGCGCCAGCACCGCGGGACATTCGACGAGCTCTGGAAACACCATATATTTT.